These 21 T cell receptor beta chains were all obtained from the same sample, sequenced in a study of identical twins. TCRdb ran MiXCR on the 5' RACE reads and lists one entry per CDR3 protein. The data hold about 690,000 distinct CDR3 sequences, with 6% to 6.5% observed a single time. Sequenced input: naive T cells sorted from blood. The receptor set was obtained from a man in his late teens or twenties in good health.

This clonotype turned up a few times. V and J are TRBV4-1 and TRBJ1-2, with D maybe TRBD1 (5 bases). Looked up from germline, CDR1 is MGHRA and CDR2 is YSYEKL. The CDR3 contains 16 residues. Trimming removed 1 base from V and 5 bases from J, with 17 bases in between. DNA for the CDR3: TGCGCCAGCAGCCAAGGAGTAACAGGCCTAGATTATGGCTACACCTTC. Translating it yields CASSQGVTGLDYGYTF.

Many counts were recorded for this clonotype. The chain recombines TRBV12-3 or TRBV12-4 with TRBJ1-3; D ambiguous. V lost 6 bases, J lost 0 bases, and 15 bases lay in between. There are 16 residues in the CDR3. The CDR3 here is CASRDRTTVSGNTIYF. CDR3 DNA: TGTGCCAGCAGGGACCGAACCACCGTCTCTGGAAACACCATATATTTT.

The table lists this clonotype with a few counts. This sequence joins TRBV30 and TRBJ2-1; D perhaps matches TRBD1 (6 bases). V dropped 5 bases and J dropped 5 bases, with 13 bases sitting between them. The CDR3 totals 13 residues. Germline V lookup: CDR1 GTSNPN, CDR2 SVGIG (reference sequence). The CDR3 nucleotides read TGTGCCTGGGGACGGGACACAGACAATGAGCAGTTCTTC. Residues: CAWGRDTDNEQFF.

A few counts support this clonotype. The chain links TRBV7-2 to TRBJ2-3; D unresolved. The V gene's germline CDR1 is SGHTA and CDR2 FQGNSA. This CDR3 is 16 amino acids long. V lost 1 base, J lost 2 bases, and 13 bases lay in between. The CDR3 DNA reads TGTGCCAGCAGCTTAGTTGCGCGTCCAGCCACAGATACGCAGTATTTT. Translated, it gives CASSLVARPATDTQYF.

The V call is TRBV5-1, the J call TRBJ2-1; 11 bases map to TRBD2. Unmatched junction bases numbered 16, after V lost 7 bases and J lost 7 bases. Germline V gene data show CDR1 as SGHRS and CDR2 as YFSETQ. The CDR3 covers 17 residues. CDR3: CASALQLAGESWNEQFF. In nucleotides, the CDR3 is TGCGCCAGCGCCTTGCAACTAGCGGGAGAGAGTTGGAATGAGCAGTTCTTC.

This clonotype was seen a few times. This chain joins TRBV4-3 and TRBJ1-4; the D is unclear. The CDR3 consists of 14 residues. Trimming took off 4 bases at V and 8 bases at J, with 14 bases between the two ends. Germline V gene data show CDR1 as LGHNA and CDR2 as YSLEER. The CDR3 spells CASSREPKGEKLFF. The CDR3 DNA is TGCGCCAGCAGCCGCGAACCGAAGGGAGAAAAACTGTTTTTT.

At least ten counts were recorded for this clonotype. At one end, the junction sequence differs from germline, possibly due to a read error. The chain carries TRBV7-9 and TRBJ1-2; D ambiguous. CDR1 is SEHNR and CDR2 is FQNEAQ in the germline V gene (reference sequence). The CDR3 extends over 8 amino acids. The DNA for the CDR3 is TGTGCCAGGATCTGCGTAGGCTTC. Translated: CARICVGF.

This clonotype was seen at least ten times. V usage is TRBV7-2 and J usage is TRBJ2-7; 10 nucleotides line up with TRBD2. Losses at the gene ends were 5 bases for V and 1 base for J; bases not matched to a gene: 5. The CDR3 covers 15 residues. The germline gives CDR1 SGHTA, CDR2 FQGNSA. The CDR3 nucleotides are TGTGCCAGCAGCACTGGACTAGCGGTTTCCTACGAGCAGTACTTC. Protein: CASSTGLAVSYEQYF.

This clonotype was seen ten or more times. J is TRBJ2-3 and V is TRBV2; 11 nucleotides match TRBD2. The CDR3 is 17 residues long. V lost 6 bases and J lost 4; bases outside the gene matches: 12. CDR1 is SNHLY and CDR2 is FYNNEI in the germline V gene. The CDR3 nucleotides are TGTGCCAGCAGGTTCACTAGCGGGAGCGTCGGCCCAGATACGCAGTATTTT. Translating it yields CASRFTSGSVGPDTQYF.

This clonotype was seen at least ten times. V is TRBV6-1 and J is TRBJ2-2; possible D gene TRBD2, 6 bases. This CDR3 spans 16 amino acids. V was pared by 7 bases and J by 1 base, with 16 bases between. Germline CDR1 is MNHNS and CDR2 is SASEGT. CDR3 nucleotides: TGTGCCAGCAACCGGGACTCCCGATTGAACACCGGGGAGCTGTTTTTT. Its protein product is CASNRDSRLNTGELFF.

This chain uses TRBV19 with TRBJ2-1; D tentatively reads TRBD1 or TRBD2 (6 bases each). Germline assignment: CDR1 LNHDA and CDR2 SQIVND (reference sequence). The CDR3 spans 15 residues. V shed 5 bases and J shed 9 bases, with 20 bases lying between them. Here the CDR3 DNA reads TGTGCCAGTAGTGTTGTGGAGACAGGAGGGAGTGAGCAGTTCTTC. This encodes CASSVVETGGSEQFF.

This clonotype occurred a few times. The CDR3 DNA sequence: TGTGCCAGCAGTTTACGCGAGCGCGCGCAGTATTTT. It codes for CASSLRERAQYF. This chain connects TRBV28 to TRBJ2-3; D is unresolved. Deletions cut 2 bases from V and 10 bases from J, with 10 bases between. CDR3 length: 12 residues. In germline, CDR1 is MDHEN, CDR2 SYDVKM.

The J gene is TRBJ1-2, the V gene TRBV14; weak D call: TRBD1 (5 bases). Trimming pared 2 bases from V and 6 bases from J, leaving 16 bases between. Germline values: CDR1 SGHDN, CDR2 FVKESK. This CDR3 has 15 amino acids. As DNA, the CDR3 is TGTGCCAGCAGCCAAAACCCGACAGCGACCGATGGCTACACCTTC. It encodes CASSQNPTATDGYTF.

The table lists this clonotype with a few counts. The V call is TRBV18, the J call TRBJ1-5, with D unclear. In germline, CDR1 is KGHSH, CDR2 LQKENI. The CDR3 contains 14 residues. V dropped 8 bases and J dropped 2 bases, with 13 bases sitting between them. Written as DNA, the CDR3 is TGTGCCAGCGTACCGGGTAATGGCAATCAGCCCCAGCATTTT. Translating it yields CASVPGNGNQPQHF. Together with reference TRBV18 and TRBJ1-5, the CDR3 gives the full variable domain: NAGVMQNPRHLVRRRGQEARLRCSPMKGHSHVYWYRQLPEEGLKFMVYLQKENIIDESGMPKERFSAEFPKEGPSILRIQQVVRGDSAAYFCASVPGNGNQPQHFGDGTRLSIL.

This clonotype was found many times. The chain combines TRBV12-3 or TRBV12-4 with TRBJ2-3; possible D gene TRBD2, 6 bases. Between the trimmed V and J ends, which lost 2 bases and 4 bases, there was a span of 13 bases. The CDR3 sequence is 15 residues long. CDR3 protein: CASSLLGLPSDTQYF. The CDR3 DNA is TGTGCCAGCAGTTTATTGGGACTCCCCTCAGATACGCAGTATTTT.

A remark on this clonotype: An end of the junction does not agree with germline; a read error may underlie this. The chain links TRBV20-1 to TRBJ1-3; D remains ambiguous. The CDR3 loop spans 14 amino acids. From germline, CDR1 is DFQATT and CDR2 SNEGSKA (reference sequence). CDR3 bases: TGCAGTGCTAGAGACCGATTCGCTGGAAACTCCATATATTTT. Its protein product is CSARDRFAGNSIYF.

The V call is TRBV5-1, the J call TRBJ2-7, with D perhaps matching TRBD2 (6 bases). Per germline, CDR1 SGHRS and CDR2 YFSETQ. The CDR3 spans 16 residues. Trimming removed 0 bases from V and 5 bases from J, with 18 bases in between. The CDR3 is CASSLGTSRPIHEQYF. The CDR3 DNA follows: TGCGCCAGCAGCTTGGGAACTAGCAGACCCATCCACGAGCAGTACTTC.

This clonotype was counted ten times or more. The chain links TRBV10-1 to TRBJ2-5; D is unclear. The V end was cut by 0 bases, the J end by 0 bases, with 2 bases between. The CDR3 runs 13 residues. CDR1 WNHNN and CDR2 SYGVQD come from the germline V gene (reference sequence). CDR3 amino acids: CASSESYQETQYF. DNA for the CDR3: TGCGCCAGCAGTGAGTCCTACCAAGAGACCCAGTACTTC.

This clonotype has just a few counts. The V call is TRBV29-1, the J call TRBJ1-2; D is undetermined. The CDR3 has 11 amino acids. V lost 4 bases to trimming and J lost 7 bases, with 10 bases between them. Germline V gene lookup returns CDR1 SQVTM and CDR2 ANQGSEA. DNA for the CDR3: TGCAGCGTTGTCAGTACCCCTGGCTACACCTTC. It yields the protein CSVVSTPGYTF.

This clonotype showed up many times. V and J are TRBV5-1 and TRBJ2-2; possible D gene TRBD2, 6 bases. The CDR3 length is 15 residues. Trimming took off 3 bases at V and 4 bases at J, with 13 bases between the two ends. Germline loops: CDR1 SGHRS, CDR2 YFSETQ. CDR3 sequence (DNA): TGCGCCAGCAGCTACGGGAGATTCGGCACCGGGGAGCTGTTTTTT. Translated: CASSYGRFGTGELFF.

DNA of the CDR3: TGCGCCAGCAGCTCGGGAGGGGGGTTCAACTACGAGCAGTACTTC. Amino acids: CASSSGGGFNYEQYF. The chain recombines TRBV5-1 with TRBJ2-7, with 8 bases lining up with TRBD2. Trimming removed 3 bases from V and 3 bases from J; junction bases left unmatched: 8. The CDR3 is made up of 15 amino acids. From germline, CDR1 is SGHRS and CDR2 YFSETQ.